Presented here are 15 T cell receptor beta chains from one specimen sequenced in a study of blood T cells in healthy people across ages. Primed by a sample-barcoded 5' primer and a J-beta primer mix, a second PCR proceeded for about 7 to 11 cycles. TCRdb analysed the 5' RACE reads with MiXCR anew, one entry per CDR3 protein. The table includes approximately 1,000,000 distinct CDR3 sequences, less than 45% detected once. The sample was blood. Source of these receptors: a man aged 18 to 35 in good health.

V gene TRBV6-1 combines with J gene TRBJ2-4, with TRBD1 identical over 9 bases. Gene TRBJ2-7 matches the end of the DNA better, so the J call may be wrong. CDR3 length equals 15 residues. CDR1 is MNHNS and CDR2 is SASEGT in the germline V gene. The CDR3 nucleotides read TGTGCCAGCACCCTCCACGTTGACAGGGGGTACGAGCAGTACTTC. This encodes CASTLHVDRGYEQYF.

The chain uses TRBV12-3 or TRBV12-4 and TRBJ2-2; 8 nucleotides line up with TRBD1. The length of the CDR3 is 16 residues. Unmatched junction bases numbered 9, after V lost 6 bases and J lost 3 bases. CDR3 loop: CASSRRGLVDTGELFF. The CDR3 DNA reads as TGTGCCAGCAGCCGCAGGGGGCTAGTCGACACCGGGGAGCTGTTTTTT.

The chain has TRBV12-3 or TRBV12-4 and TRBJ2-3, with 9 bases matching TRBD2. Germline trimming cut 3 bases from V and 4 bases from J; bases unmatched to any gene: 14. The CDR3 is 18 amino acids. The CDR3 DNA reads TGTGCCAGCAGTTTTCGGGGAGTAGCGGGGGTCAACGCAGATACGCAGTATTTT. The encoded protein is CASSFRGVAGVNADTQYF.

This chain links TRBV29-1 with TRBJ2-3; maybe TRBD1 (5 bases). The CDR3 length is 13 residues. Per germline, CDR1 SQVTM and CDR2 ANQGSEA. The V end was cut by 4 bases, the J end by 6 bases, with 14 bases between. CDR3 sequence: CSVALGAPDTQYF. The CDR3 DNA sequence: TGCAGCGTTGCCCTTGGGGCTCCGGATACGCAGTATTTT.

There are a few counts of this clonotype. The chain carries TRBV6-2 or TRBV6-3 and TRBJ1-1; a weak D match, TRBD1 (6 bases). CDR3 length: 16 residues. The germline CDR1 and CDR2 sequences are MNHEY and SVGEGT. The germline V and J ends were trimmed by 4 bases and 3 bases, with 18 bases remaining between them. In DNA, the CDR3 is TGTGCCAGCAGTTCTGGCCCCCGGACAGCCCACACTGAAGCTTTCTTT. This codes for CASSSGPRTAHTEAFF.

The chain carries TRBV12-3 or TRBV12-4 and TRBJ1-5; weak D call: TRBD1 (5 bases). V lost 7 bases and J lost 2, with 18 bases in between. There are 16 residues in the CDR3. The CDR3 here is CASTSSSGGGNQPQHF. CDR3 DNA sequence: TGTGCCAGCACCTCATCGAGCGGGGGAGGCAATCAGCCCCAGCATTTT.

This clonotype showed up just a few times. The chain couples TRBV20-1 to TRBJ2-6; 9 nucleotides align to TRBD1. V shed 1 base and J 2 bases; nucleotides not matched to a gene: 15. The CDR3 runs to 20 residues. Per the germline V gene, CDR1 is DFQATT and CDR2 is SNEGSKA (reference sequence). In DNA, the CDR3 is TGCAGTGCTAGAGCCTCGTTTCGAACAGGGGGCGCAACTGGGGCCAACGTCCTGACTTTC. It encodes CSARASFRTGGATGANVLTF.

The chain couples TRBV14 to TRBJ1-6; no definite D call. This CDR3 spans 17 amino acids. Germline CDR1 and CDR2: SGHDN and FVKESK. Trimming shortened V by 4 bases and J by 2 bases, and 15 bases separated the two germline ends. The CDR3 DNA reads TGTGCCAGCAGCCTCACACGGGTTTGGGCCTATAATTCACCCCTCCACTTT. Residues: CASSLTRVWAYNSPLHF.

This chain joins TRBV7-2 and TRBJ1-4; tentatively, D is TRBD1 (5 bases). This CDR3 has 15 amino acids. V was pared by 5 bases and J by 1 base, with 11 bases between. Germline V gives CDR1 SGHTA, CDR2 FQGNSA. CDR3 in DNA: TGTGCCAGCAGCGAGGTGGGGGGAACTAATGAAAAACTGTTTTTT. Encoded protein: CASSEVGGTNEKLFF.

The chain recombines TRBV7-8 with TRBJ2-2, with 9 bases lining up with TRBD2. Unmatched junction bases numbered 14, after V lost 5 bases and J lost 4 bases. The length of the CDR3 is 18 residues. CDR1 is SGHVS and CDR2 is FQNEAQ in the germline V gene. The CDR3: CASSLNPKAGGSTGELFF. The CDR3 DNA reads as TGTGCCAGCAGCCTCAACCCTAAAGCGGGGGGATCCACCGGGGAGCTGTTTTTT. Based on the CDR3 plus reference TRBV7-8 and TRBJ2-2, the full variable domain is GAGVSQSPRYKVAKRGQDVALRCDPISGHVSLFWYQQALGQGPEFLTYFQNEAQLDKSGLPSDRFFAERPEGSVSTLKIQRTQQEDSAVYLCASSLNPKAGGSTGELFFGEGSRLTVL.

The genes are TRBV3-1 and TRBJ1-2; unclear D gene. The CDR3 has 15 residues. The germline V gene encodes CDR1 LGHDT and CDR2 YNNKEL (reference sequence). V dropped 1 base and J dropped 0 bases, with 9 bases sitting between them. CDR3 residues: CASSQARAPNYGYTF. CDR3 DNA: TGTGCCAGCAGCCAAGCCCGGGCCCCTAACTATGGCTACACCTTC.

This clonotype has at least ten counts. This chain uses TRBV7-2 with TRBJ2-7, with TRBD2 matching over 7 bases. The CDR3 totals 13 residues. Unmatched junction bases numbered 0, after V lost 1 base and J lost 3 bases. Germline loops: CDR1 SGHTA, CDR2 FQGNSA. The CDR3 spells CASSLERDYEQYF. For the CDR3, the DNA is TGTGCCAGCAGCTTAGAGCGGGACTACGAGCAGTACTTC.

This chain joins TRBV28 and TRBJ2-3, with a possible D match to TRBD2 (6 bases). This CDR3 is 18 amino acids long. CDR1 and CDR2 (germline): MDHEN, SYDVKM. V shed 4 bases and J shed 2 bases, with 22 bases lying between them. The DNA for the CDR3 is TGTGCCAGCAGTTCCCCTACCCTAACGGGACTGAACACAGATACGCAGTATTTT. This encodes CASSSPTLTGLNTDTQYF.

At least ten counts were recorded for this clonotype. The chain links TRBV6-2 or TRBV6-3 to TRBJ2-1; weak D call: TRBD1 (5 bases). Per the germline V gene, CDR1 is MNHEY and CDR2 is SVGEGT. Trimming took 2 bases from V and 3 from J, leaving 11 bases between them. The CDR3 is made up of 15 amino acids. The CDR3 bases are TGTGCCAGCAGTTACAGGGGATCCTTCTACAATGAGCAGTTCTTC. It translates to CASSYRGSFYNEQFF.

The chain employs TRBV7-2 and TRBJ2-6; D uncertain. CDR3 size: 16 residues. Germline V CDR1 and CDR2: SGHTA, FQGNSA. The V end was cut by 0 bases, the J end by 0 bases, with 6 bases between. DNA for the CDR3: TGTGCCAGCAGCTTAGCGGTGATCTCTGGGGCCAACGTCCTGACTTTC. Translation gives CASSLAVISGANVLTF.